This TCR beta chain emerged from a study of T cell responses to AZD1222 COVID-19 vaccine. Overall study results and limits: Spike regions recognized by vaccine-associated CD4 TCRs spanned the protein, led by 160-218 and 743-854. Reportedly, nearly half the spike-specific TCRs target unmutated variant regions. The donor cohort was predominantly white British with a female majority, and clonal diversity may have been underestimated. Vaccination with two AZD1222 doses was followed by a rise in Spike-specific TCR breadth and depth.

Sequenced by immunoSEQ multiplex PCR; TCRdb stores in-frame clones only, minus some. The data hold around 110,000 clones, with roughly nine tenths observed a single time. A note on this clone: The antigen is unknown.

This specimen was peripheral blood, taken on day 0 of AZD1222 vaccination. This TCR came from an adult in good health.

The CDR3, as DNA: TGTGCCAGCAGCTCAAGTAGGGGGGGCAATTCACCCCTCCACTTT. Translating it yields CASSSSRGGNSPLHF. The chain is built from TRBV5-5 and TRBJ1-6; weak D call: TRBD1 (6 bases). This CDR3 has 15 amino acids. V lost 3 bases, J lost 7 bases, and 14 bases lay in between. Germline CDR1 reads SGHKS; CDR2 reads YYEKEE (reference sequence).